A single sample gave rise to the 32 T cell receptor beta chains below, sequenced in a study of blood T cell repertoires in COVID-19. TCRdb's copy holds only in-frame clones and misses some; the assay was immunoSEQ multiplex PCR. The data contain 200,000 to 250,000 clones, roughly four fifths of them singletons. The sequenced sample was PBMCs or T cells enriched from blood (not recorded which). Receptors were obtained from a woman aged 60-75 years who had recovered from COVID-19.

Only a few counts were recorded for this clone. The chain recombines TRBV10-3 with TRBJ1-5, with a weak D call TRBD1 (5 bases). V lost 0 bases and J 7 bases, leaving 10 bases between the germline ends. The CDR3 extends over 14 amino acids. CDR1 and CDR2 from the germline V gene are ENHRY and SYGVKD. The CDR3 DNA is TGTGCCATCAGTGAGTCGGCAGGGATACAGCCCCAGCATTTT. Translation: CAISESAGIQPQHF.

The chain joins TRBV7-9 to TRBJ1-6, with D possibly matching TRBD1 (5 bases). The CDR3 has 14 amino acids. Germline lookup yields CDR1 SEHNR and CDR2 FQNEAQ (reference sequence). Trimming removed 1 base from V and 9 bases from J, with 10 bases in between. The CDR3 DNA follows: TGTGCCAGCAGCTTAGGGACCGGGGGTTCACCCCTCCACTTT. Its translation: CASSLGTGGSPLHF.

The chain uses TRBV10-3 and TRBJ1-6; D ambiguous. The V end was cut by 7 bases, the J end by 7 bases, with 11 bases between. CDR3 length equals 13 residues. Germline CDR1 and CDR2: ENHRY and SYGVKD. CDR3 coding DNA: TGTGCCATCAACGAGGAATGGAATTCACCCCTCCACTTT. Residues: CAINEEWNSPLHF.

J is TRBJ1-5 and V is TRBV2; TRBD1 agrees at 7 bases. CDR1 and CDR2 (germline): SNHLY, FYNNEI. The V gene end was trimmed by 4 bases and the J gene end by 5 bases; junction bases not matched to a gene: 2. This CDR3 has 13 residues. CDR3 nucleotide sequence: TGTGCCAGCAGTGGGGACAGCTATCAGCCCCAGCATTTT. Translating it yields CASSGDSYQPQHF.

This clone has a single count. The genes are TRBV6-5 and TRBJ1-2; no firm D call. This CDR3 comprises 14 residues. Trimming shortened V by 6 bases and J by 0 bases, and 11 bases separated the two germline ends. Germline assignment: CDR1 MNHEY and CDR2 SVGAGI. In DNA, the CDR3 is TGTGCCAGCAGCACAGTACGAGCTAACTATGGCTACACCTTC. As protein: CASSTVRANYGYTF.

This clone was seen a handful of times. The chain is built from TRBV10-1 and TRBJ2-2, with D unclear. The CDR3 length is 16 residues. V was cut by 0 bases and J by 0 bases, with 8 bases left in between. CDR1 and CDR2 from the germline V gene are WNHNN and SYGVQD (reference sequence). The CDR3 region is CASSESYGANTGELFF. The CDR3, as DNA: TGCGCCAGCAGTGAGTCGTACGGAGCGAACACCGGGGAGCTGTTTTTT.

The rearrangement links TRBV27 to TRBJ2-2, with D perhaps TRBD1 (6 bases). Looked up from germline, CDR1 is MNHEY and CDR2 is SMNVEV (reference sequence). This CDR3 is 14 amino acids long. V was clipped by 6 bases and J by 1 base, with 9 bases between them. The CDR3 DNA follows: TGTGCCAGCAGCCTACAGGGGAACACCGGGGAGCTGTTTTTT. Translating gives CASSLQGNTGELFF.

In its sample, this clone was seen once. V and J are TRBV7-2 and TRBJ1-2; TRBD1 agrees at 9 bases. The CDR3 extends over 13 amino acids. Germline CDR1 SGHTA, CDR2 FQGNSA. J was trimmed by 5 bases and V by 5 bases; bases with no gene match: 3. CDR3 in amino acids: CASSLDRGYGYTF. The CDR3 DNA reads TGTGCCAGCAGCCTGGACAGGGGTTATGGCTACACCTTC.

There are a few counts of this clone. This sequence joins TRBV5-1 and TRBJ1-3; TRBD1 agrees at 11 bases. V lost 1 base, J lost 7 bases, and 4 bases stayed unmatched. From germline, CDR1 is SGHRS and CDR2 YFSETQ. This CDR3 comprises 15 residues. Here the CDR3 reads CASSLSGDRGNTIYF. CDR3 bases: TGCGCCAGCAGCTTGTCAGGGGACAGGGGGAACACCATATATTTT. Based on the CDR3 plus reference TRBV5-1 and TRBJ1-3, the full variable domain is KAGVTQTPRYLIKTRGQQVTLSCSPISGHRSVSWYQQTPGQGLQFLFEYFSETQRNKGNFPGRFSGRQFSNSRSEMNVSTLELGDSALYLCASSLSGDRGNTIYFGEGSWLTVV.

CDR3 in DNA: TGTGCCAGCAGCTGGGACAGGGTTGGCGAGCAGTACTTC. This codes for CASSWDRVGEQYF. The chain uses TRBV3-1 (or the pseudogene TRBV3-2) and TRBJ2-7, with TRBD1 identical over 9 bases. Germline CDR1 LGHDT, CDR2 YNNKEL (reference sequence). With V trimmed by 5 bases and J by 6 bases, 5 bases remained unmatched. The CDR3 extends over 13 amino acids.

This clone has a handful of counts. The CDR3 sequence is CASSQEITGTGNTIYF. The CDR3, as DNA: TGCGCCAGCAGCCAAGAAATAACAGGGACTGGAAACACCATATATTTT. This chain joins TRBV4-3 and TRBJ1-3; tentative D call: TRBD1 (6 bases). The CDR3 sequence is 16 residues long. The germline V gene has CDR1 LGHNA and CDR2 YSLEER. V was cut by 0 bases and J by 2 bases, with 11 bases left in between.

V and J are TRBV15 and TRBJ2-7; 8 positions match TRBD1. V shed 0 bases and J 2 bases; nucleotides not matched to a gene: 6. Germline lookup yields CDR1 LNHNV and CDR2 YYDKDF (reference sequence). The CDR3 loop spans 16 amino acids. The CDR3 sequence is CATSRDRTGLPYEQYF. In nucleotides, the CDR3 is TGTGCCACCAGCAGAGATCGGACAGGGCTCCCCTACGAGCAGTACTTC. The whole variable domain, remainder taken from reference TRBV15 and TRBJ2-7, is DAMVIQNPRYQVTQFGKPVTLSCSQTLNHNVMYWYQQKSSQAPKLLFHYYDKDFNNEADTPDNFQSRRPNTSFCFLDIRSPGLGDTAMYLCATSRDRTGLPYEQYFGPGTRLTVT.

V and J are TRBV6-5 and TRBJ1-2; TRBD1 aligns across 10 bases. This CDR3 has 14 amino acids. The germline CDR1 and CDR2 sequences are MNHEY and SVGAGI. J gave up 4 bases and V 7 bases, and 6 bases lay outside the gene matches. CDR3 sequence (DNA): TGTGCCAGCACTCCGGGACAGGGGTCCTATGGCTACACCTTC. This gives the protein CASTPGQGSYGYTF.

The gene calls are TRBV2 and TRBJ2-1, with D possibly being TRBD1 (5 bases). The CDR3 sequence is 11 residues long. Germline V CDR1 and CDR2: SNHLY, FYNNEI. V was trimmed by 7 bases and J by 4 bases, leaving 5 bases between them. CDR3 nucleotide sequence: TGTGCCAGCAAGGGGTACAATGAGCAGTTCTTC. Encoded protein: CASKGYNEQFF.

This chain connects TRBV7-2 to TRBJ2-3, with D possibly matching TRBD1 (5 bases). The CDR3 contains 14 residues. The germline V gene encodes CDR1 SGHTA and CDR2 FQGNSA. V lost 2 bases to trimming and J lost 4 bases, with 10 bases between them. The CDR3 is CASSLLRGADTQYF. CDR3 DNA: TGTGCCAGCAGCTTACTTAGGGGCGCAGATACGCAGTATTTT.

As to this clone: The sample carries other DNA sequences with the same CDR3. The CDR3 loop reads CASSLVGLAGETQYF. DNA for the CDR3: TGTGCCAGCAGCTTAGTTGGACTAGCAGGCGAGACCCAGTACTTC. The V call is TRBV7-2, the J call TRBJ2-5; 8 nucleotides match TRBD2. The CDR3 totals 15 residues. Germline CDR1 and CDR2: SGHTA and FQGNSA. The trim removed 1 base at V and 5 bases at J, leaving 6 bases unmatched.

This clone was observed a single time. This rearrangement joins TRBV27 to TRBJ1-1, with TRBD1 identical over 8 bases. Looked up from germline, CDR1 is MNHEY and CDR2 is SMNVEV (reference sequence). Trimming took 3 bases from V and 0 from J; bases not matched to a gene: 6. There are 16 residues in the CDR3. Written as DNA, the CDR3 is TGTGCCAGCAGTTTTACAGGGGGTTTAATGAACACTGAAGCTTTCTTT. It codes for CASSFTGGLMNTEAFF.

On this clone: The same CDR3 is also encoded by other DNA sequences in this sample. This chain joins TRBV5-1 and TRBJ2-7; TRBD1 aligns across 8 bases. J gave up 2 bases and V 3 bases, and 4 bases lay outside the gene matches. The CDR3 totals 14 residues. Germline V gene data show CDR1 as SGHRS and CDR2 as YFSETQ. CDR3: CASSSGQGTYEQYF. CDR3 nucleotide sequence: TGCGCCAGCAGCTCAGGACAGGGTACCTACGAGCAGTACTTC.

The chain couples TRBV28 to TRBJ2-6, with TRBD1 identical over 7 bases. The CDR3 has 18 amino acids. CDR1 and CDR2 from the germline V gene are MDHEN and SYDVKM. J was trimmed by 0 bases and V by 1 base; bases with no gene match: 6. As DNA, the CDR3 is TGTGCCAGCAGTTTATTCGGGACAGAAGTCTCTGGGGCCAACGTCCTGACTTTC. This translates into CASSLFGTEVSGANVLTF.

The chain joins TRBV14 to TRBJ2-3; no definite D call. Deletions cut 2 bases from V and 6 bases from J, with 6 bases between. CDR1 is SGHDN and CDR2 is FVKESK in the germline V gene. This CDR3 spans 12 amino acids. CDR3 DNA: TGTGCCAGCAGCCAAATCGGGGATACGCAGTATTTT. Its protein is CASSQIGDTQYF.

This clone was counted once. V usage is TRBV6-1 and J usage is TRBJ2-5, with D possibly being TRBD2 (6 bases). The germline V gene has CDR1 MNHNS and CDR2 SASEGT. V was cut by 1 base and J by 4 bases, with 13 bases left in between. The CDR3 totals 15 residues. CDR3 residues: CASSEGYVSGETQYF. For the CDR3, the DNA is TGTGCCAGCAGTGAAGGATATGTTAGCGGAGAGACCCAGTACTTC.

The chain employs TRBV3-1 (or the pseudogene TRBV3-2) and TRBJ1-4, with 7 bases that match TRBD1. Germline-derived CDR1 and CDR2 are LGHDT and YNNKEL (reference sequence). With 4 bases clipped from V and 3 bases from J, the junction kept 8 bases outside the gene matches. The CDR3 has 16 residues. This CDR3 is CASSPSYRGPNEKLFF. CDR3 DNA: TGTGCCAGCAGCCCTAGCTACAGGGGCCCTAATGAAAAACTGTTTTTT.

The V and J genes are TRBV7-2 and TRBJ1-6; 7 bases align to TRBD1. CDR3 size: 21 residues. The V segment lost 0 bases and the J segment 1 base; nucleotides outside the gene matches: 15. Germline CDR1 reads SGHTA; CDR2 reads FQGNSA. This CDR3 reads CASSLALHRGREGSYNSPLHF. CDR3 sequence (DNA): TGTGCCAGCAGCTTAGCGCTGCACAGGGGAAGGGAAGGGTCCTATAATTCACCCCTCCACTTT.

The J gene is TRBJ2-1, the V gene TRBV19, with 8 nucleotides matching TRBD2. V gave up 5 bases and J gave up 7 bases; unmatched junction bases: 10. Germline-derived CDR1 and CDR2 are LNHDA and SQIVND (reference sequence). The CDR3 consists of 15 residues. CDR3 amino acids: CASSHTGGAGNEQFF. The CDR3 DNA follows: TGTGCCAGTAGTCACACCGGGGGGGCTGGGAATGAGCAGTTCTTC.

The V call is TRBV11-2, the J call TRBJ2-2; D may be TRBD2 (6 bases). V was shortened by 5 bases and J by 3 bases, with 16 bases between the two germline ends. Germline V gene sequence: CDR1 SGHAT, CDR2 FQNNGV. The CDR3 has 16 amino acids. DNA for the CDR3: TGTGCCAGCAGCCGGGAGCGGACACTTTACACCGGGGAGCTGTTTTTT. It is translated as CASSRERTLYTGELFF. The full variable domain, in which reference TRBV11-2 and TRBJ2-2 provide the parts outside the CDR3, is EAGVAQSPRYKIIEKRQSVAFWCNPISGHATLYWYQQILGQGPKLLIQFQNNGVVDDSQLPKDRFSAERLKGVDSTLKIQPAKLEDSAVYLCASSRERTLYTGELFFGEGSRLTVL.

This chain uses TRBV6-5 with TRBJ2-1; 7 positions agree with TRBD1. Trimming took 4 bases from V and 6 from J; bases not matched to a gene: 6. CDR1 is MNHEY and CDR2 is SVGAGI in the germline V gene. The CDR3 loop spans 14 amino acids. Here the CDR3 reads CASSSTGLVNEQFF. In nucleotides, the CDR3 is TGTGCCAGCAGTTCGACAGGGTTGGTCAATGAGCAGTTCTTC.

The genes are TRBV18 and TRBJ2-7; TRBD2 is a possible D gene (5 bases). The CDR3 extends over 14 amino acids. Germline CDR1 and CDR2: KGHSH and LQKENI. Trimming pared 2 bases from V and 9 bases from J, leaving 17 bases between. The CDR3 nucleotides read TGTGCCAGCTCACCAGGTCGGGATGTACGAGGGCAGTACTTC. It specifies CASSPGRDVRGQYF. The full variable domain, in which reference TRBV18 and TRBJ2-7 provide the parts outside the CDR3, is NAGVMQNPRHLVRRRGQEARLRCSPMKGHSHVYWYRQLPEEGLKFMVYLQKENIIDESGMPKERFSAEFPKEGPSILRIQQVVRGDSAAYFCASSPGRDVRGQYFGPGTRLTVT.

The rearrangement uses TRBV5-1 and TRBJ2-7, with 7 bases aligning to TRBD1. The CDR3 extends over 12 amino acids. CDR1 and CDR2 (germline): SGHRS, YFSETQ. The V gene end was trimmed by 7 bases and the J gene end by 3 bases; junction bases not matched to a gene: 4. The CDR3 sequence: CASQGQSYEQYF. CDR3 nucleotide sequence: TGCGCCAGCCAGGGACAGAGCTACGAGCAGTACTTC.

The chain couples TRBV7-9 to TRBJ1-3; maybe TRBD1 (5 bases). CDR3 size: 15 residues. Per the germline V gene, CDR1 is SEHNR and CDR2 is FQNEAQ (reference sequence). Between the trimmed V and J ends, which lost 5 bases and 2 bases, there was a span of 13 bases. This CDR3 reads CASSTAQGPGNTIYF. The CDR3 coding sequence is TGTGCCAGCAGCACCGCGCAGGGCCCTGGAAACACCATATATTTT.

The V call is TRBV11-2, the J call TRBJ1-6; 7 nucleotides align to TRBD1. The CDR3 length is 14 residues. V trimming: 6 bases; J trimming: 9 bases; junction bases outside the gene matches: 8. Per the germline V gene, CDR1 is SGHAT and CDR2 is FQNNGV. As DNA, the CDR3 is TGTGCCAGCAGAAGACAGGGCGTAGGTTCACCCCTCCACTTT. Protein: CASRRQGVGSPLHF.

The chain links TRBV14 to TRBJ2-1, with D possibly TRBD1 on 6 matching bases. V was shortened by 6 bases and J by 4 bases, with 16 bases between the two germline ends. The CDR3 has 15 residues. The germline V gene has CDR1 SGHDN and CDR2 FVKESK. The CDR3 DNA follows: TGTGCCAGCAGTCGCGGTGACAGGTTTTACAATGAGCAGTTCTTC. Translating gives CASSRGDRFYNEQFF.

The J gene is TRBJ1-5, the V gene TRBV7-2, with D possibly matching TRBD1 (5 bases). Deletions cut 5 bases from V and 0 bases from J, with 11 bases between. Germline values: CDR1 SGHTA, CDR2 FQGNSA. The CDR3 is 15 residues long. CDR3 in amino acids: CASSLGGNSNQPQHF. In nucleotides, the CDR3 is TGTGCCAGCAGCCTCGGGGGGAATAGCAATCAGCCCCAGCATTTT.